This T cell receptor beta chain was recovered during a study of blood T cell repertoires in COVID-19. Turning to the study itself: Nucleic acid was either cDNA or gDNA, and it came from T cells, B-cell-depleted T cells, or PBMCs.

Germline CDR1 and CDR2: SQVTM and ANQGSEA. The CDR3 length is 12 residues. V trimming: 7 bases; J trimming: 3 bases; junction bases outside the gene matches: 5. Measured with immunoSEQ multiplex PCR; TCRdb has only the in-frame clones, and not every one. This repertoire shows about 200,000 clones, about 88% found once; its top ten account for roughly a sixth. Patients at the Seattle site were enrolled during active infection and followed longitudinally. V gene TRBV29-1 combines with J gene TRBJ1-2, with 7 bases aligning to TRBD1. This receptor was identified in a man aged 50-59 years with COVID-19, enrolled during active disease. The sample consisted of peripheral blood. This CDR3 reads CSASGGDYGYTF. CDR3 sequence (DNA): TGCAGCGCTTCAGGGGGAGACTATGGCTACACCTTC.